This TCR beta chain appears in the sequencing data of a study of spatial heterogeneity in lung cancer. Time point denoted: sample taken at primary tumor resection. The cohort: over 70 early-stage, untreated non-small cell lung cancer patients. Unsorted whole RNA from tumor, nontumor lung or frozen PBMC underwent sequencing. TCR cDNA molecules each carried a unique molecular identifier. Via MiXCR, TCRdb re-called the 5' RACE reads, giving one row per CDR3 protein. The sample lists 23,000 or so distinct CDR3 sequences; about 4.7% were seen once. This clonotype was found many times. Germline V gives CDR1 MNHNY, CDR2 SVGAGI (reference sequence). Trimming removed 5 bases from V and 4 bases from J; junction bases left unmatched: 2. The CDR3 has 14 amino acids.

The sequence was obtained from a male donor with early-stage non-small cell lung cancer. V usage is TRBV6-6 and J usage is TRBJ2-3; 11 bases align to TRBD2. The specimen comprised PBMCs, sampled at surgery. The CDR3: CASSIAGGPDTQYF. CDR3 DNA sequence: TGTGCCAGCAGTATAGCGGGGGGGCCAGATACGCAGTATTTT.